What follows are 20 T cell receptor beta chains derived from one specimen sequenced in a study of CD4+ T cells in melanoma. Sequenced by immunoSEQ multiplex PCR; TCRdb stores in-frame clones only, minus some. The sample lists roughly 60,000 clones, almost 70% occurring once. Sequencing used tumor tissue. These receptors all stem from a human donor with melanoma.

Comment on this clone: This likely came from a read error, as a far larger clone is one base away. The V and J genes are TRBV7-7 and TRBJ2-7; 11 nucleotides match TRBD2. This CDR3 has 12 amino acids. The germline gives CDR1 SSHAT, CDR2 FNYEAQ (reference sequence). As DNA, the CDR3 is TGTGCTAGCAGCTTAGCGGGGGGGGCCGAGAACTTC. Translation gives CASSLAGGAENF.

The J gene is TRBJ1-2, the V gene TRBV7-9; no definite D call. Trimming shortened V by 11 bases and J by 1 base, and 20 bases separated the two germline ends. This CDR3 region has 15 residues. From germline, CDR1 is SEHNR and CDR2 FQNEAQ (reference sequence). The DNA for the CDR3 is TGTGCCGCGAGACACCAGGAGCCATTTAACTATGGCTACACCTTC. Its protein is CAARHQEPFNYGYTF.

The gene calls are TRBV5-1 and TRBJ2-3, with D possibly being TRBD1 or TRBD2 (5 bases each). The V gene lost 4 bases and the J gene lost 4 bases, with 16 bases spanning the gap. The CDR3 runs to 15 residues. The V gene's germline CDR1 is SGHRS and CDR2 YFSETQ. The CDR3 protein is CASSRWSRDADTQYF. In DNA, the CDR3 is TGCGCCAGCAGCAGGTGGTCCAGGGACGCAGATACGCAGTATTTT. The whole variable domain, remainder taken from reference TRBV5-1 and TRBJ2-3, is KAGVTQTPRYLIKTRGQQVTLSCSPISGHRSVSWYQQTPGQGLQFLFEYFSETQRNKGNFPGRFSGRQFSNSRSEMNVSTLELGDSALYLCASSRWSRDADTQYFGPGTRLTVL.

This clone was seen a few times. The V and J genes are TRBV7-9 and TRBJ1-1; D remains unclear. Germline-derived CDR1 and CDR2 are SEHNR and FQNEAQ (reference sequence). The CDR3 loop spans 13 amino acids. V was pared by 6 bases and J by 1 base, with 9 bases between. The CDR3 loop reads CASSPTWNTEAFF. In DNA, the CDR3 is TGTGCCAGCAGTCCTACATGGAACACTGAAGCTTTCTTT.

The chain recombines TRBV5-4 with TRBJ2-7, with D possibly being TRBD1 (5 bases). Germline CDR1 SGHNT, CDR2 YYREEE (reference sequence). The CDR3 runs to 15 residues. V shed 2 bases and J shed 1 base, with 13 bases lying between them. The CDR3 DNA reads TGTGCCAGCAGCTTAGGGCACTCAGGGTCCTACGAGCAGTACTTC. Translation gives CASSLGHSGSYEQYF. The full variable domain, its missing parts supplied by reference TRBV5-4 and TRBJ2-7, is ETGVTQSPTHLIKTRGQQVTLRCSSQSGHNTVSWYQQALGQGPQFIFQYYREEENGRGNFPPRFSGLQFPNYSSELNVNALELDDSALYLCASSLGHSGSYEQYFGPGTRLTVT.

This clone occurred a few times. The junction does not match germline at one end; this may be a read error. The chain joins TRBV7-7 to TRBJ2-1; tentative D call: TRBD2 (6 bases). The V gene's germline CDR1 is SSHAT and CDR2 FNYEAQ (reference sequence). This CDR3 comprises 16 residues. The CDR3 is CASSLALAPTYNEQFF. The CDR3 DNA is TGTGCTAGCAGCTTAGCTCTAGCGCCTACATACAATGAGCAGTTCTTC.

The chain links TRBV2 to TRBJ2-7; 7 bases are a match to TRBD1. Germline CDR1 and CDR2: SNHLY and FYNNEI. This CDR3 comprises 13 residues. The V and J ends lost 5 bases and 3 bases, in that order; junction bases with no gene match: 4. The CDR3 protein is CASSRGTDYEQYF. The DNA for the CDR3 is TGTGCCAGCAGTAGGGGGACAGACTACGAGCAGTACTTC.

The gene calls are TRBV20-1 and TRBJ2-7, with D unclear. Germline V gives CDR1 DFQATT, CDR2 SNEGSKA (reference sequence). The CDR3 extends over 11 amino acids. The ends were cut back, 6 bases at V and 2 bases at J, with 8 bases in the middle. CDR3 sequence reads: CSAGPTYEQYF. The CDR3 nucleotides are TGCAGTGCCGGGCCGACCTACGAGCAGTACTTC.

The J gene is TRBJ1-1, the V gene TRBV30, with a tentative D call TRBD1 (5 bases). Germline V gives CDR1 GTSNPN, CDR2 SVGIG (reference sequence). The CDR3 is made up of 12 amino acids. V shed 2 bases and J shed 5 bases, with 9 bases lying between them. DNA of the CDR3: TGTGCCTGGAGTATGGGGGTGACTGAAGCTTTCTTT. This translates into CAWSMGVTEAFF.

The V and J genes are TRBV4-1 and TRBJ1-3; D might be TRBD1 (5 bases). The CDR3 consists of 15 residues. CDR1 and CDR2 (germline): MGHRA, YSYEKL. V lost 4 bases and J lost 7, with 17 bases in between. CDR3 coding DNA: TGCGCCAGCAGCCCCTCCGGGGCCTCCGCTAACACCATATATTTT. This codes for CASSPSGASANTIYF.

V gene TRBV25-1 combines with J gene TRBJ2-7; possibly TRBD1 or TRBD2 for D (5 bases each). V was clipped by 4 bases and J by 2 bases, with 15 bases between them. This CDR3 spans 15 amino acids. Germline assignment: CDR1 MGHDK and CDR2 SYGVNS. DNA for the CDR3: TGTGCCAGCAGTGCCTTTGGGGACGGTGCCTACGAGCAGTACTTC. Amino acid sequence: CASSAFGDGAYEQYF.

The chain links TRBV7-6 to TRBJ1-4, with D hard to call. Germline CDR1 SGHVS, CDR2 FNYEAQ. V lost 1 base, J lost 7 bases, and 10 bases lay in between. The CDR3 has 14 residues. The CDR3 region has the DNA TGTGCCAGCAGCTTAGGGGGATCTCCTGAAAAACTGTTTTTT. As protein: CASSLGGSPEKLFF.

The chain links TRBV4-2 to TRBJ1-5; D gene unclear. CDR3 length: 13 amino acids. V lost 3 bases, J lost 3 bases, and 6 bases lay in between. Germline V gene data show CDR1 as LGHNA and CDR2 as YNFKEQ. CDR3 coding DNA: TGTGCCAGCAGCCACGGAGACAATCAGCCCCAGCATTTT. It translates to CASSHGDNQPQHF.

The CDR3 DNA reads as TGTGCCAGCAGTCCACCGGGACAGGGAACAGATACGCAGTATTTT. Translated: CASSPPGQGTDTQYF. The V call is TRBV6-6, the J call TRBJ2-3; TRBD1 matches at 9 bases. The CDR3 runs to 15 residues. Germline V CDR1 and CDR2: MNHNY, SVGAGI (reference sequence). With V trimmed by 5 bases and J by 3 bases, 6 bases remained unmatched.

The J gene is TRBJ1-1, the V gene TRBV28; D not resolved. From germline, CDR1 is MDHEN and CDR2 SYDVKM. The CDR3 spans 16 residues. Trimming stripped 2 bases from V and 2 bases from J, with 15 bases between. The CDR3 loop is CASSLHPGRKNTEAFF. In DNA, the CDR3 is TGTGCCAGCAGTTTACATCCAGGAAGGAAAAACACTGAAGCTTTCTTT.

The rearrangement links TRBV7-9 to TRBJ2-7, with 13 bases lining up with TRBD2. The CDR3 has 18 residues. CDR1 SEHNR and CDR2 FQNEAQ come from the germline V gene (reference sequence). The V gene end was trimmed by 5 bases and the J gene end by 0 bases; junction bases not matched to a gene: 10. The CDR3 nucleotides are TGTGCCAGCAGCCCCCGACTAGCGGGGGGCCCCAGCTCCTACGAGCAGTACTTC. This encodes CASSPRLAGGPSSYEQYF.

This chain joins TRBV9 and TRBJ1-2, with TRBD1 as a possible D gene (6 bases). Germline assignment: CDR1 SGDLS and CDR2 YYNGEE. The CDR3 sequence is 15 residues long. Trimming left V 3 bases short and J 3 bases short, with 15 bases between. CDR3 region: CASSGIRDTYYGYTF. CDR3 nucleotides: TGTGCCAGCAGCGGGATCCGGGACACCTACTATGGCTACACCTTC. Based on the CDR3 plus reference TRBV9 and TRBJ1-2, the full variable domain is DSGVTQTPKHLITATGQRVTLRCSPRSGDLSVYWYQQSLDQGLQFLIQYYNGEERAKGNILERFSAQQFPDLHSELNLSSLELGDSALYFCASSGIRDTYYGYTFGSGTRLTVV.

The chain links TRBV5-8 to TRBJ1-3; D remains ambiguous. Trimming removed 4 bases at V and 4 bases at J, with 12 bases between. Germline V lookup: CDR1 SGHTS, CDR2 YDEGEE. This CDR3 has 14 amino acids. CDR3 sequence: CASSPSGPGNTIYF. The CDR3 nucleotides are TGTGCCAGCAGCCCTTCCGGGCCAGGAAACACCATATATTTT.

The chain has TRBV5-1 and TRBJ2-2; D gene ambiguous. V was cut by 0 bases and J by 6 bases, with 3 bases left in between. The V gene's germline CDR1 is SGHRS and CDR2 YFSETQ. The CDR3 contains 12 residues. The CDR3 region is CASSLVAGELFF. The CDR3 nucleotides read TGCGCCAGCAGCTTGGTGGCCGGGGAGCTGTTTTTT.

CDR3 bases: TGTGCTAGTGGTTTGGGTTCACAGGGCGTAGTCACTGAAGCTTTCTTT. It yields the protein CASGLGSQGVVTEAFF. The genes are TRBV12-5 and TRBJ1-1, with D possibly being TRBD1 (6 bases). The germline CDR1 and CDR2 sequences are LGHNT and FRNRAP. The CDR3 covers 16 residues. Trimming shortened V by 1 base and J by 4 bases, and 16 bases separated the two germline ends.